This entry lists 30 T cell receptor beta chains sequenced from one sample in a study of sequential checkpoint blockade in melanoma (dated by TCRdb to 2018 to 2020). The treatment or condition label of this sample denotes: randomized to nivolumab then ipilimumab (arm A) or the reverse (arm B). Libraries came from the immunoSEQ multiplex PCR assay. TCRdb's version of the immuneACCESS table is confined to in-frame rearrangements and falls short of the full clone set. An unresolved V gene accounts for under half of the shortfall where checked; the remainder is of unknown origin. Present in this sample are under 40,000 clones, 65% to 90% of which were seen just once. The top ten clones comprise roughly 20% of the sample. The sample here was CD8+ T cells sorted from blood (inferred from file names), taken from a patient given nivolumab and ipilimumab in sequence. These receptors were obtained from a human donor with melanoma.

The chain joins TRBV5-6 to TRBJ2-2; 9 bases map to TRBD2. Germline values: CDR1 SGHDT, CDR2 YYEEEE. This CDR3 contains 15 residues. The trim removed 4 bases at V and 4 bases at J, leaving 5 bases unmatched. For the CDR3, the DNA is TGTGCCAGCAGCAATAGCGGGAGTGGCACCGGGGAGCTGTTTTTT. Translated: CASSNSGSGTGELFF.

Comment on this clone: At the DNA level, this CDR3 is encoded by other sequences in the same sample as well. V usage is TRBV28 and J usage is TRBJ2-7, with D tentatively TRBD2 (5 bases). With 2 bases removed from V and 0 bases from J, the gap between germline ends came to 8 bases. The CDR3 sequence is 14 residues long. Germline lookup yields CDR1 MDHEN and CDR2 SYDVKM. The CDR3 region has the DNA TGTGCCAGCAGTTTAACCGGGGACTCCTACGAGCAGTACTTC. Amino acid sequence: CASSLTGDSYEQYF.

V is TRBV13 and J is TRBJ2-5, with 9 bases matching TRBD2. The CDR3 length is 14 residues. With V trimmed by 5 bases and J by 6 bases, 7 bases remained unmatched. Germline V gene data show CDR1 as PRHDT and CDR2 as FYEKMQ (reference sequence). The CDR3 is CASSGAGGRQTQYF. In DNA form, the CDR3 reads TGTGCCAGCAGCGGGGCGGGGGGGCGGCAGACCCAGTACTTC. The whole variable domain, remainder taken from reference TRBV13 and TRBJ2-5, is AAGVIQSPRHLIKEKRETATLKCYPIPRHDTVYWYQQGPGQDPQFLISFYEKMQSDKGSIPDRFSAQQFSDYHSELNMSSLELGDSALYFCASSGAGGRQTQYFGPGTRLLVL.

This CDR3 is CAIGGGGGLRIADTQYF. The CDR3 DNA reads as TGTGCCATTGGGGGTGGCGGGGGGCTTCGCATAGCAGATACGCAGTATTTT. This chain links TRBV10-3 with TRBJ2-3; 8 bases line up with TRBD2. The CDR3 loop spans 17 amino acids. The germline V gene encodes CDR1 ENHRY and CDR2 SYGVKD. Germline trimming cut 9 bases from V and 4 bases from J; bases unmatched to any gene: 18.

This clone was recorded a few times. The chain is built from TRBV9 and TRBJ2-1; a possible D gene is TRBD2 (7 bases). Germline lookup yields CDR1 SGDLS and CDR2 YYNGEE. Trimming shortened V by 2 bases and J by 1 base, and 13 bases separated the two germline ends. There are 16 residues in the CDR3. CDR3 loop: CASSVRGGSSYNEQFF. The CDR3 DNA follows: TGTGCCAGCAGCGTTAGGGGGGGCAGTTCCTACAATGAGCAGTTCTTC.

In nucleotides, the CDR3 is TGTGCCAGCAGTTTATGGGGGGGCGCTACAGATACGCAGTATTTT. Protein product: CASSLWGGATDTQYF. The J gene is TRBJ2-3, the V gene TRBV27; D may be TRBD2 (7 bases). Germline lookup yields CDR1 MNHEY and CDR2 SMNVEV (reference sequence). The V gene lost 1 base and the J gene lost 3 bases, with 11 bases spanning the gap. The CDR3 runs to 15 residues.

This clone was found once. The V call is TRBV6-6, the J call TRBJ2-1, with a possible D match to TRBD2 (5 bases). The CDR3 loop spans 15 amino acids. Looked up from germline, CDR1 is MNHNY and CDR2 is SVGAGI (reference sequence). V was cut by 4 bases and J by 0 bases, with 10 bases left in between. The CDR3: CASSLEVGSYNEQFF. In DNA, the CDR3 is TGTGCCAGCAGTTTGGAGGTGGGCTCCTACAATGAGCAGTTCTTC.

The chain uses TRBV5-1 and TRBJ2-7; D possibly corresponds to TRBD2 (6 bases). The V end lost 0 bases, the J end lost 4 bases, and 11 bases lay between the germline ends. The CDR3 is made up of 14 amino acids. The germline V gene encodes CDR1 SGHRS and CDR2 YFSETQ. CDR3 nucleotide sequence: TGCGCCAGCAGCTTGGGGGGACTTGAGTACGAGCAGTACTTC. Protein product: CASSLGGLEYEQYF.

The V gene is TRBV19, the J gene TRBJ1-5, with a tentative D call TRBD1 (5 bases). The V end was cut by 4 bases, the J end by 8 bases, with 18 bases between. Per germline, CDR1 LNHDA and CDR2 SQIVND (reference sequence). The CDR3 loop spans 15 amino acids. The CDR3 nucleotides are TGTGCCAGTAGTAGCCGGGACTCCCACAAGGAGCCCCAGCATTTT. Its protein product is CASSSRDSHKEPQHF.

The gene calls are TRBV6-5 and TRBJ2-2; D possibly corresponds to TRBD1 (5 bases). Trimming pared 1 base from V and 3 bases from J, leaving 9 bases between. Looked up from germline, CDR1 is MNHEY and CDR2 is SVGAGI. The CDR3 loop spans 15 amino acids. CDR3 region: CASSYFRTYTGELFF. CDR3 DNA: TGTGCCAGCAGTTACTTTAGGACATACACCGGGGAGCTGTTTTTT.

The CDR3 sequence is CASSLGGGAGEQFF. The CDR3 coding sequence is TGCGCCAGCAGCTTGGGCGGGGGGGCCGGTGAGCAGTTCTTC. The chain recombines TRBV5-1 with TRBJ2-1, with TRBD2 matching over 9 bases. The CDR3 extends over 14 amino acids. Germline V gene data show CDR1 as SGHRS and CDR2 as YFSETQ. V lost 0 bases, J lost 9 bases, and 4 bases stayed unmatched.

This chain connects TRBV28 to TRBJ2-7, with D possibly being TRBD1 (6 bases). CDR1 is MDHEN and CDR2 is SYDVKM in the germline V gene. Trimming pared 2 bases from V and 0 bases from J, leaving 8 bases between. The CDR3 length is 14 residues. The CDR3 coding sequence is TGTGCCAGCAGTTTAACAGGGAACTCCTACGAGCAGTACTTC. It translates to CASSLTGNSYEQYF.

V gene TRBV2 combines with J gene TRBJ2-3; D perhaps matches TRBD2 (5 bases). V was trimmed by 1 base and J by 4 bases, leaving 9 bases between them. This CDR3 region has 14 residues. CDR1 and CDR2 (germline): SNHLY, FYNNEI. The CDR3 reads CASSEGGRADTQYF. The CDR3 DNA is TGTGCCAGCAGTGAAGGCGGGCGGGCAGATACGCAGTATTTT.

This chain links TRBV6-5 with TRBJ2-7, with 8 nucleotides matching TRBD2. Germline V gene sequence: CDR1 MNHEY, CDR2 SVGAGI. The CDR3 spans 14 residues. Losses at the gene ends were 2 bases for V and 1 base for J; bases not matched to a gene: 1. CDR3 sequence reads: CASSYAGGSYEQYF. DNA of the CDR3: TGTGCCAGCAGTTACGCGGGGGGATCCTACGAGCAGTACTTC.

In its sample, this clone was seen once. The chain links TRBV27 to TRBJ2-3; TRBD2 matches 13 bases. Germline loops: CDR1 MNHEY, CDR2 SMNVEV (reference sequence). V shed 5 bases, J shed 4 bases, and the junction held 6 bases outside the gene matches. CDR3 length equals 16 residues. CDR3 bases: TGTGCCAGCAGTAAAACACTAGCGGGGGGGCCAGATACGCAGTATTTT. Translation gives CASSKTLAGGPDTQYF.

CDR3 nucleotides: TGTGCCAGCAGCTCAATGGGACAGGGAGGAGACTACGAGCAGTACTTC. Its protein is CASSSMGQGGDYEQYF. This chain links TRBV7-9 with TRBJ2-7; 9 nucleotides match TRBD1. Losses at the gene ends were 4 bases for V and 3 bases for J; bases not matched to a gene: 10. CDR3 size: 16 residues. The germline gives CDR1 SEHNR, CDR2 FQNEAQ (reference sequence).

As for this clone: The junction shows a germline mismatch at one end, possibly a read error. The sample holds other DNA sequences that translate to the same CDR3. The chain joins TRBV9 to TRBJ2-7; TRBD1 matches 7 bases. Germline lookup yields CDR1 SGDLS and CDR2 YYNGEE. The CDR3 has 16 amino acids. The CDR3 DNA follows: TGTGCCAGCAGCGAAGGGGACAGCCCCAGCTCCTACGAACAGTACTTC. Translated, it gives CASSEGDSPSSYEQYF.

CDR3 sequence reads: CASSFWTGHTEAFF. The CDR3 DNA reads TGTGCCAGCAGCTTTTGGACAGGGCACACTGAAGCTTTCTTT. V and J are TRBV5-6 and TRBJ1-1; 8 nucleotides match TRBD1. The CDR3 is 14 residues long. Germline CDR1 and CDR2: SGHDT and YYEEEE. V lost 2 bases to trimming and J lost 3 bases; unmatched junction nucleotides: 3.

In nucleotides, the CDR3 is TGTGCCAGCAGGACAGGGAACCAGCCCCAGCATTTT. It translates to CASRTGNQPQHF. The chain links TRBV19 to TRBJ1-5, with 8 bases that match TRBD1. Trimming cost V 9 bases and J 7 bases; bases outside gene matches: 5. The CDR3 consists of 12 residues. CDR1 LNHDA and CDR2 SQIVND come from the germline V gene (reference sequence).

Written as DNA, the CDR3 is TGTGCCAGCAGCCAAGAAGCAACAGGGAGGGCTGGCTACACCTTC. Encoded protein: CASSQEATGRAGYTF. The chain joins TRBV4-2 to TRBJ1-2; perhaps TRBD1 as D (6 bases). From germline, CDR1 is LGHNA and CDR2 YNFKEQ. Trimming cost V 0 bases and J 7 bases, with 15 bases left between them. This CDR3 is built from 15 residues.

The J gene is TRBJ1-1, the V gene TRBV5-4, with 10 positions matching TRBD1. CDR1 and CDR2 (germline): SGHNT, YYREEE (reference sequence). V shed 4 bases and J 4 bases; nucleotides not matched to a gene: 4. This CDR3 region has 14 residues. CDR3: CASSLGQGFTEAFF. In DNA, the CDR3 is TGTGCCAGCAGCCTGGGACAGGGGTTCACTGAAGCTTTCTTT.

By its share, this clone is medium-sized (0.01 to 0.1%). This sample also contains other DNA sequences that code for the same CDR3. CDR3 nucleotide sequence: TGTGCCAGCAGCTTAGGTCAGGGGGGCACTGAAGCTTTCTTT. Amino acids: CASSLGQGGTEAFF. The chain employs TRBV13 and TRBJ1-1; TRBD1 agrees at 7 bases. There are 14 residues in the CDR3. The germline gives CDR1 PRHDT, CDR2 FYEKMQ (reference sequence). J lost 4 bases, V lost 0 bases, and 2 bases had no gene match.

The chain carries TRBV27 and TRBJ2-7, with D possibly being TRBD1 (5 bases). The CDR3 contains 14 residues. Germline V lookup: CDR1 MNHEY, CDR2 SMNVEV (reference sequence). V was cut by 5 bases and J by 2 bases, with 13 bases left in between. The CDR3 is CASSPTGRAYEQYF. CDR3 sequence (DNA): TGTGCCAGCAGTCCAACAGGCAGGGCCTACGAGCAGTACTTC.

In nucleotides, the CDR3 is TGCGCCAGCAGCTTGGAGGAGGTACCCTACGAGCAGTACTTC. Translation gives CASSLEEVPYEQYF. The chain couples TRBV5-1 to TRBJ2-7; D might be TRBD2 (5 bases). Per the germline V gene, CDR1 is SGHRS and CDR2 is YFSETQ. CDR3 length equals 14 residues. The V end lost 0 bases, the J end lost 2 bases, and 9 bases lay between the germline ends.

The chain combines TRBV4-1 with TRBJ2-6; possibly TRBD1 for D (6 bases). This CDR3 region has 17 residues. Trimming stripped 4 bases from V and 0 bases from J, with 13 bases between. Germline loops: CDR1 MGHRA, CDR2 YSYEKL. In DNA form, the CDR3 reads TGCGCCAGCAGCCCCTGGACAGCTTACTCTGGGGCCAACGTCCTGACTTTC. It translates to CASSPWTAYSGANVLTF.

The chain has TRBV4-3 and TRBJ1-2; D gene uncertain. CDR3 size: 13 residues. Germline V gives CDR1 LGHNA, CDR2 YSLEER. V lost 5 bases and J 4 bases, leaving 11 bases between the germline ends. CDR3 bases: TGCGCCAGCAGCGGGCCATCCTCCTATGGCTACACCTTC. Its translation is CASSGPSSYGYTF.

The V and J genes are TRBV19 and TRBJ1-5, with D perhaps TRBD1 (6 bases). The CDR3 loop spans 15 amino acids. Germline V gene lookup returns CDR1 LNHDA and CDR2 SQIVND (reference sequence). V shed 4 bases and J shed 4 bases, with 14 bases lying between them. CDR3 bases: TGTGCCAGTAGTAGGGGGGGACACCCGAATCAGCCCCAGCATTTT. It yields the protein CASSRGGHPNQPQHF. The full variable domain, completed using reference TRBV19 and TRBJ1-5, is DGGITQSPKYLFRKEGQNVTLSCEQNLNHDAMYWYRQDPGQGLRLIYYSQIVNDFQKGDIAEGYSVSREKKESFPLTVTSAQKNPTAFYLCASSRGGHPNQPQHFGDGTRLSIL.

The chain recombines TRBV7-8 with TRBJ2-5, with 9 positions matching TRBD1. This CDR3 has 13 amino acids. Germline V gene sequence: CDR1 SGHVS, CDR2 FQNEAQ. The V and J ends lost 4 bases and 4 bases, in that order; junction bases with no gene match: 1. CDR3: CASSSDRGETQYF. In DNA, the CDR3 is TGTGCCAGCAGCTCGGACAGGGGAGAGACCCAGTACTTC.

This clone came up a few times. J is TRBJ2-5 and V is TRBV9; 8 nucleotides match TRBD2. The germline CDR1 and CDR2 sequences are SGDLS and YYNGEE. J was trimmed by 1 base and V by 3 bases; bases with no gene match: 5. The CDR3 runs to 15 residues. In DNA form, the CDR3 reads TGTGCCAGCAGCGCACCCGGGACTAGCCAAGAGACCCAGTACTTC. Protein product: CASSAPGTSQETQYF. The whole variable domain, filled in from reference TRBV9 and TRBJ2-5, reads DSGVTQTPKHLITATGQRVTLRCSPRSGDLSVYWYQQSLDQGLQFLIQYYNGEERAKGNILERFSAQQFPDLHSELNLSSLELGDSALYFCASSAPGTSQETQYFGPGTRLLVL.

This clone turned up a few times. The genes are TRBV28 and TRBJ1-1, with a weak D call TRBD1 (5 bases). The CDR3 contains 11 residues. V was cut by 6 bases and J by 6 bases, with 8 bases left in between. Germline CDR1 MDHEN, CDR2 SYDVKM. CDR3 protein: CASRWGAEAFF. In nucleotides, the CDR3 is TGTGCCAGCAGGTGGGGGGCTGAAGCTTTCTTT. Looking up the rest from reference TRBV28 and TRBJ1-1 gives the full variable domain: DVKVTQSSRYLVKRTGEKVFLECVQDMDHENMFWYRQDPGLGLRLIYFSYDVKMKEKGDIPEGYSVSREKKERFSLILESASTNQTSMYLCASRWGAEAFFGQGTRLTVV.